The sequence of this T cell receptor beta chain was determined in a study of blood T cell repertoires in COVID-19. Study members were between about 18 and 95 years old and lived in fewer than 30 US regions. Self-reported history from a screening survey and questionnaire set each donor's cohort. Cohort 3 donors counted as recovered after two negative PCRs, clearance, or resolved symptoms. As originally analysed: Reference gene primer amplification gave estimated nucleated cell counts. Method: immunoSEQ multiplex PCR; TCRdb's copy keeps in-frame clones and lacks some. Clone size and V and J calls were adopted from that table, with D and trimming inferred from the DNA. The table includes some 300,000 clones, about 90% detected once. In its sample, this clone was seen once. CDR1 and CDR2 from the germline V gene are SGHAT and FQDESV (reference sequence). Germline trimming cut 3 bases from V and 7 bases from J; bases unmatched to any gene: 6. The CDR3 consists of 16 residues.

The sequence derives from a woman in her 30s who had recovered from COVID-19. J is TRBJ2-1 and V is TRBV11-1, with 13 bases aligning to TRBD2. Specimen: PBMCs or T cells enriched from blood (not recorded which). The CDR3 region has the DNA TGTGCCAGCAGCTTCCGGACTAGCGGGAGTGTTAATGAGCAGTTCTTC. Encoded protein: CASSFRTSGSVNEQFF.